What follows are 4 T cell receptor beta chains derived from one specimen sequenced in a study of blood T cell repertoires in COVID-19. TCRdb's table, derived via immunoSEQ multiplex PCR, lists solely in-frame clones and lacks some. Among about 160,000 clones listed, 90% were seen once. Sequenced material: peripheral blood. The receptors derive from a man aged 55 to 70 with active or convalescent COVID-19.

This sequence joins TRBV7-8 and TRBJ1-1, with 9 bases lining up with TRBD1. The CDR3 runs to 15 residues. Germline trimming cut 8 bases from V and 1 base from J; bases unmatched to any gene: 8. Germline V gene data show CDR1 as SGHVS and CDR2 as FQNEAQ. CDR3 region: CASALSGQGNTEAFF. The CDR3 coding sequence is TGTGCCAGCGCCCTTTCGGGACAGGGGAACACTGAAGCTTTCTTT. Based on the CDR3 plus reference TRBV7-8 and TRBJ1-1, the full variable domain is GAGVSQSPRYKVAKRGQDVALRCDPISGHVSLFWYQQALGQGPEFLTYFQNEAQLDKSGLPSDRFFAERPEGSVSTLKIQRTQQEDSAVYLCASALSGQGNTEAFFGQGTRLTVV.

This clone was seen a single time. This rearrangement joins TRBV19 to TRBJ1-1; weak D call: TRBD1 (5 bases). The length of the CDR3 is 14 residues. The V gene lost 2 bases and the J gene lost 7 bases, with 14 bases spanning the gap. Looked up from germline, CDR1 is LNHDA and CDR2 is SQIVND (reference sequence). As DNA, the CDR3 is TGTGCCAGTAGTATACAGGGAAGGCTTTATGAAGCTTTCTTT. Protein: CASSIQGRLYEAFF.

This chain uses TRBV2 with TRBJ2-3; TRBD2 is a possible D gene (5 bases). Trimming stripped 1 base from V and 11 bases from J, with 19 bases between. CDR1 SNHLY and CDR2 FYNNEI come from the germline V gene. The CDR3 contains 15 residues. This chain's CDR3 is CASSEVVMGSEGQYF. CDR3 nucleotide sequence: TGTGCCAGCAGTGAAGTAGTTATGGGCAGCGAGGGGCAGTATTTT. Full variable domain (outside the CDR3, taken from reference TRBV2 and TRBJ2-3): EPEVTQTPSHQVTQMGQEVILRCVPISNHLYFYWYRQILGQKVEFLVSFYNNEISEKSEIFDDQFSVERPDGSNFTLKIRSTKLEDSAMYFCASSEVVMGSEGQYFGPGTRLTVL.

The V call is TRBV5-4, the J call TRBJ2-4; TRBD2 aligns across 10 bases. With 4 bases clipped from V and 11 bases from J, the junction kept 9 bases outside the gene matches. Germline V gene sequence: CDR1 SGHNT, CDR2 YYREEE (reference sequence). The CDR3 sequence is 14 residues long. CDR3 loop: CASSPIAGGRVQYF. For the CDR3, the DNA is TGTGCCAGCAGCCCAATAGCGGGGGGACGGGTTCAGTACTTC. Based on the CDR3 plus reference TRBV5-4 and TRBJ2-4, the full variable domain is ETGVTQSPTHLIKTRGQQVTLRCSSQSGHNTVSWYQQALGQGPQFIFQYYREEENGRGNFPPRFSGLQFPNYSSELNVNALELDDSALYLCASSPIAGGRVQYFGAGTRLSVL.